This section outlines one T cell receptor (beta chain) sequence together with its context. Its target is not known. This sample is drawn from a study of shared clonotypes between healthy human individuals. Study findings and constraints: The study found about 5% of naive CD4 clonotypes shared across several donors. Expectations were that clonotype sharing among donors would be affected by sequencing depth.

It was into CD45RA+ naive and CD45RA-negative memory subsets that the CD4+ cells were split. Deep was the level used in running the assay. Only in-frame clones appear in the TCRdb table, and some are missing; sequencing was by immunoSEQ multiplex PCR. The data contain about 2.4 million clones, 93% of them seen just once; the ten biggest clones take up around 0.4%. The TCR originated in a man between 18 and 29 years old in good health. Some clones in this sample may be carry-over from other donors' samples. The specimen was naive CD4+ T cells from PBMCs. Subset here: CD45RA+ positively selected.

The DNA of the CDR3 is TGTGCCAGCAGCACCTTGCAGGGAAGAGCAGATACGCAGTATTTT. It translates to CASSTLQGRADTQYF. The V gene is TRBV7-6, the J gene TRBJ2-3; TRBD1 might be the D (5 bases). Between the trimmed V and J ends, which lost 5 bases and 4 bases, there was a span of 16 bases. Per the germline V gene, CDR1 is SGHVS and CDR2 is FNYEAQ. This CDR3 has 15 residues.